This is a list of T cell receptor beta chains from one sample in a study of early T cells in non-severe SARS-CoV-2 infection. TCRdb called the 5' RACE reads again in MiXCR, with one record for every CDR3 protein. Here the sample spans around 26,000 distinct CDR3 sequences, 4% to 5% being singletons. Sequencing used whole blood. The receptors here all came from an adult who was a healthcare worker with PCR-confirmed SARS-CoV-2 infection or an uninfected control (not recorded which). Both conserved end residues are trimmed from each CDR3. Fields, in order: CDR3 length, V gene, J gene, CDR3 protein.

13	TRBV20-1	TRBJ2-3	SASKDRDIPDTQY
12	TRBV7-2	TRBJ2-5	ASSLDQRRETQY
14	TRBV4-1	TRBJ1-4	ASSQIYGLLGEKLF
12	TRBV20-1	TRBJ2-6	SATGTSGANVLT
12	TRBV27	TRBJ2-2	ASSQLAGIGELF
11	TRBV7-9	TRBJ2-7	ASSTGLTYEQY
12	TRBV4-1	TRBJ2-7	ASSQRDGSYEQY
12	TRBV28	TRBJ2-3	ASSLGQGGDTQY
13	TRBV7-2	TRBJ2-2	ASSLSGANTGELF
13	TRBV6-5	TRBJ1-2	ASSYEGGREDGYT
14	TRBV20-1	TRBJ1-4	SARRDSLGLSEKLF
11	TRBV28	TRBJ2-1	ASSRTDRNEQF
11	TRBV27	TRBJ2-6	ASRSSGANVLT
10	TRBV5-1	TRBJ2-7	ASSARDHEQY
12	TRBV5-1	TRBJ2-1	ASSLASEDNEQF
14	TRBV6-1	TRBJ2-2	ASSGKGAPGTGELF
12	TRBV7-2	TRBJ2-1	ASSSRTSGGAGV
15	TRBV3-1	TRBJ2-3	ASSQVVSGAYTDTQY
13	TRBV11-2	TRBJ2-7	ASRSITGTLYEQY
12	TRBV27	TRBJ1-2	ASSYDRGFYGYT
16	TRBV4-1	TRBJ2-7	ASSQDGPTRGSYYEQY
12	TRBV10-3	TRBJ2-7	AISEGLARQEQY
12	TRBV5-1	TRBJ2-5	ASSLEGNGETQY
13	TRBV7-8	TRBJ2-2	ASSSLGGNTGELF
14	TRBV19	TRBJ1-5	ASSIYENIFNQPQH
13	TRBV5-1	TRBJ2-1	ASSSQGKENNEQF
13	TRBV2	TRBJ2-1	ASSGGQGSYNEQF
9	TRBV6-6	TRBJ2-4	ASSAVDIQY
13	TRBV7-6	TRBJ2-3	ASSHLDFSTDTQY
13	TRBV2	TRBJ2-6	ASIPDSRLANVLT
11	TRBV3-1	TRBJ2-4	ASSQVPGGIQY
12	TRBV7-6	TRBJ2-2	ASSLGTGAGELF
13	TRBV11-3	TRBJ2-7	ASSLDYSGIYEQY
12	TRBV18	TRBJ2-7	ASSPMGSFYEQY
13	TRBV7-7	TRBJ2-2	ASSPKGGLTGELF
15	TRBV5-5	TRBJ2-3	ASSLGRLALTTDTQY
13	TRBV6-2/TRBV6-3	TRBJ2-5	ASSGLAGNQETQY
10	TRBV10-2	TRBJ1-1	ASKLSGTEAF
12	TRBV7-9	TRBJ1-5	ASSLQNSNQPQH
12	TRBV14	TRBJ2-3	ASSQDSYRDTQY
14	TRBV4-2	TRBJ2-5	ASSQERGTAFETQY
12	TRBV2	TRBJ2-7	ASSEFQGTYEQY
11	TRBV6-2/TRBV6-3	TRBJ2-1	ASSFVSTSEQF
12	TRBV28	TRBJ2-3	ASSLFQFTDTQY
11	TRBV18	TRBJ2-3	ASSPRETDTQY
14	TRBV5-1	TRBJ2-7	ASSQGSTGISYEQY
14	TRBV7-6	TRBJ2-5	ASSLNLAGGRETQY
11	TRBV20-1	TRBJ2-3	SASGAGGDTQY
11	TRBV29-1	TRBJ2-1	SVPGQFYNEQF
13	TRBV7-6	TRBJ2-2	ASSSTSGYTGELF
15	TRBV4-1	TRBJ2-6	ASSYRGANSGANVLT
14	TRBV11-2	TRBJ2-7	ASSFFPPAEGGEQY
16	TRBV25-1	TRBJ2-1	ASSGPRSGKGSYNEQF
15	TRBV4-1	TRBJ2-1	ASSQGRQVGSYNEQF